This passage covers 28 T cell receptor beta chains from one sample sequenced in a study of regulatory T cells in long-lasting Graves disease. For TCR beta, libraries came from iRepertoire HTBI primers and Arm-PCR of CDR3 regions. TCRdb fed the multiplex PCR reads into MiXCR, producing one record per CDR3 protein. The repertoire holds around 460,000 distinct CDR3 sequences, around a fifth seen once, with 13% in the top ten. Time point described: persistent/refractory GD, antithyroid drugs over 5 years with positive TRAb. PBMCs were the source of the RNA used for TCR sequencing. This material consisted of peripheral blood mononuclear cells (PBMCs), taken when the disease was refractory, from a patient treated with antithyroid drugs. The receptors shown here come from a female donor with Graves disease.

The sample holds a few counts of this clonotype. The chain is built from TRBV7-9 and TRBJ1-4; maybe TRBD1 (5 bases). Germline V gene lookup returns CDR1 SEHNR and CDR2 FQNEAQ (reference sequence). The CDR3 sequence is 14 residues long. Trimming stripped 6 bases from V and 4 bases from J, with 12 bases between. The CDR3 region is CASRGVSGNEKLFF. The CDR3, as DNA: TGTGCCAGCAGGGGGGTTTCTGGTAATGAAAAACTGTTTTTT. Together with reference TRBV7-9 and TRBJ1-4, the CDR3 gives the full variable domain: DTGVSQNPRHKITKRGQNVTFRCDPISEHNRLYWYRQTLGQGPEFLTYFQNEAQLEKSRLLSDRFSAERPKGSFSTLEIQRTEQGDSAMYLCASRGVSGNEKLFFGSGTQLSVL.

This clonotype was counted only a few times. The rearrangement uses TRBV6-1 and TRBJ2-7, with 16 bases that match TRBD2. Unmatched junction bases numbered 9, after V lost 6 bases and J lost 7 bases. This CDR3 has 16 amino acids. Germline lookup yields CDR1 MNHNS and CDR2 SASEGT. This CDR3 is CASSPGTSGRGREQYF. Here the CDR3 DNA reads TGTGCCAGCAGCCCCGGGACTAGCGGGAGGGGGCGGGAGCAGTACTTC.

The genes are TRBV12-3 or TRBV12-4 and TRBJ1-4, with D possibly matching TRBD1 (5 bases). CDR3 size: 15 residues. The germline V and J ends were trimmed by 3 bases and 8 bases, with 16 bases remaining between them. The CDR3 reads CASSFRGPGQEKLFF. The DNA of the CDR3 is TGTGCCAGCAGTTTTCGGGGACCCGGCCAGGAAAAACTGTTTTTT.

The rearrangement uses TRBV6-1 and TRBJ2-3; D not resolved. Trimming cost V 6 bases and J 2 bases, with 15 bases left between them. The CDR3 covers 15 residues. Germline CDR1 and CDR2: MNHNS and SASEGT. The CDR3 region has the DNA TGTGCCAGCAGACGCGGTCTCTTCATCACAGATACGCAGTATTTT. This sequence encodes CASRRGLFITDTQYF.

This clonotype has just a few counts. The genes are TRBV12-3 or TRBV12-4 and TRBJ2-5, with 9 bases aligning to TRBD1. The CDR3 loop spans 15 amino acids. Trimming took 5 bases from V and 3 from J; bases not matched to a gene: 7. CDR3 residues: CASSPGTGPKETQYF. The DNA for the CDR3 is TGTGCCAGCAGTCCTGGGACAGGGCCAAAAGAGACCCAGTACTTC.

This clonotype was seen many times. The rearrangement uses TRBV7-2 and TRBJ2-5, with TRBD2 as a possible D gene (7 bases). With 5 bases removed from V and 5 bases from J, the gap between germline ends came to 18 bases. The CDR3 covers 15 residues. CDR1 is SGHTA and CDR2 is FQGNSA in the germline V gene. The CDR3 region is CASSPRGGGVETQYF. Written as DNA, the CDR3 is TGTGCCAGCAGCCCTAGGGGGGGCGGTGTGGAGACCCAGTACTTC.

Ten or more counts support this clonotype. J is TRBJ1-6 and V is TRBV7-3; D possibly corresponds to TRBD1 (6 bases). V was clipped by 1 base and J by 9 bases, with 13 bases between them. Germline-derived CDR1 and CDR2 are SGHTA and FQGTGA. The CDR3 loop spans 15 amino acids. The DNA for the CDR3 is TGTGCCAGCAGCTTAATAGGGCAGGGGTTTTCACCCCTCCACTTT. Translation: CASSLIGQGFSPLHF.

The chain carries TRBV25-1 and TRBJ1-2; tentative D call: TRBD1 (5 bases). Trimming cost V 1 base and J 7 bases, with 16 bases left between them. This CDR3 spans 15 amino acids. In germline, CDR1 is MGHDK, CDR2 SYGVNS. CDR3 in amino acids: CASSEWGGSPGGYTF. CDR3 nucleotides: TGTGCCAGCAGTGAATGGGGCGGGTCGCCTGGTGGCTACACCTTC.

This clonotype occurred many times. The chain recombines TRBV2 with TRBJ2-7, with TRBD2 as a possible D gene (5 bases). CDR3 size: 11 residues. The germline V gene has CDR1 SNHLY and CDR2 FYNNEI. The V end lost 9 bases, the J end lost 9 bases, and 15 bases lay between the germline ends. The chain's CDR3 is CASGSHRGQYF. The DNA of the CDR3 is TGTGCCAGTGGGTCTCACCGGGGGCAGTACTTC.

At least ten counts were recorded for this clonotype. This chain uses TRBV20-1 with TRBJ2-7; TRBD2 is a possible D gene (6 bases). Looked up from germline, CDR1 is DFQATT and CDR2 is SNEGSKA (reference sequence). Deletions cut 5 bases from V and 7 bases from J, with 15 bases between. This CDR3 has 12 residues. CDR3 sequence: CSAHPSRGEQYF. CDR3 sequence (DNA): TGCAGTGCTCACCCGTCTCGGGGGGAGCAGTACTTC.

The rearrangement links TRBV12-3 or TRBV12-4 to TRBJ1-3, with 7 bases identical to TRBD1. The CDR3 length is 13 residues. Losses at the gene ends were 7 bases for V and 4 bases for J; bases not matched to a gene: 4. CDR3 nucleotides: TGTGCCAGCAAGGCGACAGGGGGAAACACCATATATTTT. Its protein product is CASKATGGNTIYF.

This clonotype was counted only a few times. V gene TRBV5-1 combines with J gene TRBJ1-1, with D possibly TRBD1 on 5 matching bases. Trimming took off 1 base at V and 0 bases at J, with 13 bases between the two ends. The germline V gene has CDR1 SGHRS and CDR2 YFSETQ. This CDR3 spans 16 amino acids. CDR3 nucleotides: TGCGCCAGCAGCTTGATACAGGCTAATATGAACACTGAAGCTTTCTTT. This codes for CASSLIQANMNTEAFF.

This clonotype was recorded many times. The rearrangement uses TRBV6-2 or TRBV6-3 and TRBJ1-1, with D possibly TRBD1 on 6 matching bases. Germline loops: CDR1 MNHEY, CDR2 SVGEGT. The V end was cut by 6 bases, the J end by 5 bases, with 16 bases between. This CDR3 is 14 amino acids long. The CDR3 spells CASSPAQDRTEAFF. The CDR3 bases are TGTGCCAGCAGCCCCGCGCAAGACAGGACTGAAGCTTTCTTT.

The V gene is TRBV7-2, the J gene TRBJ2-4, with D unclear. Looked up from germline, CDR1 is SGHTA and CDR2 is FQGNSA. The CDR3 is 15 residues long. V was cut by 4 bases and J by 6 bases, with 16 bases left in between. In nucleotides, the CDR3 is TGTGCCAGCAGCTCAGACGTCAGGCAACTAAACATTCAGTACTTC. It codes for CASSSDVRQLNIQYF.

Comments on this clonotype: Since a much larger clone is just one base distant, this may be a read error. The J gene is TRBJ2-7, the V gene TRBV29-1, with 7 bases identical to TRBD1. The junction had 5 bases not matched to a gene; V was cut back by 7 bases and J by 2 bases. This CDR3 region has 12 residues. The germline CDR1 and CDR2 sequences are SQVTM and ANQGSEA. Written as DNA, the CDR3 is TGCAGCGCTCTTGGACAGGCCTACGAGCAGTACTTC. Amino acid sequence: CSALGQAYEQYF.

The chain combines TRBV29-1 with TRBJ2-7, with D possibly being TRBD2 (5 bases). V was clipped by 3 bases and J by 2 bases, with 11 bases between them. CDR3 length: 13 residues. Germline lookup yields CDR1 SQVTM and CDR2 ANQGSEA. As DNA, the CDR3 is TGCAGCGTTGAGTCGGGAAGAGCCTACGAGCAGTACTTC. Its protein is CSVESGRAYEQYF.

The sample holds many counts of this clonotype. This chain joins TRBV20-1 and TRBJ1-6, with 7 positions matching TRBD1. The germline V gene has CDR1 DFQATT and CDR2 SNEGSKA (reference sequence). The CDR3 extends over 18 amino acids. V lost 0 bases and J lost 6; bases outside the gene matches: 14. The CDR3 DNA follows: TGCAGTGCTAGAGATCTTCAGGACAGGCAGATGGGTAATTCACCCCTCCACTTT. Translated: CSARDLQDRQMGNSPLHF.

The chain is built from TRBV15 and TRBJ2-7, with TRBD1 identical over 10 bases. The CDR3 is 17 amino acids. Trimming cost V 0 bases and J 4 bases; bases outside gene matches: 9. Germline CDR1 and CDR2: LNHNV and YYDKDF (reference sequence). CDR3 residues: CATSRDLRGQGGYEQYF. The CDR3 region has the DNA TGTGCCACCAGCAGAGATCTTCGCGGACAGGGGGGGTACGAGCAGTACTTC.

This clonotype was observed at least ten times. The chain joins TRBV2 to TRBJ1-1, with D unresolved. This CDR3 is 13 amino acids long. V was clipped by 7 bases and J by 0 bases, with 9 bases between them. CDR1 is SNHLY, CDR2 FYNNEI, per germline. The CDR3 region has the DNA TGTGCCAGCATGAGAAGGGTGAACACTGAAGCTTTCTTT. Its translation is CASMRRVNTEAFF.

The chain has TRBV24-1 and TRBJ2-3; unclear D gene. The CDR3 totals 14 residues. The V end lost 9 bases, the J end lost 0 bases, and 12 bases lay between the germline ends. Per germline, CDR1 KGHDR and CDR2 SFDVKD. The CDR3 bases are TGTGCCACCTCCAGCCCCTCTAGCACAGATACGCAGTATTTT. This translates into CATSSPSSTDTQYF.

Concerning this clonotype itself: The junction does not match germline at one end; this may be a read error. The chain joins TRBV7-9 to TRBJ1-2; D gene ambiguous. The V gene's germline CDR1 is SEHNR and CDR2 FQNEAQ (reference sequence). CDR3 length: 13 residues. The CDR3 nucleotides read TGTGCCAGCAGCCCCACCTCTGACCCTTTTCAATCTTTC. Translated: CASSPTSDPFQSF.

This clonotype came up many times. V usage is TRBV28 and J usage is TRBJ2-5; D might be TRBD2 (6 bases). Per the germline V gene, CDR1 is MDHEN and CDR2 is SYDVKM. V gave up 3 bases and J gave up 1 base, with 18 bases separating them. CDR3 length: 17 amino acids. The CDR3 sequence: CASSFYSGPRGQETQYF. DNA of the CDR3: TGTGCCAGCAGTTTTTATTCCGGGCCGCGGGGCCAAGAGACCCAGTACTTC. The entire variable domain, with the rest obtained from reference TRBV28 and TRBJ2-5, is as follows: DVKVTQSSRYLVKRTGEKVFLECVQDMDHENMFWYRQDPGLGLRLIYFSYDVKMKEKGDIPEGYSVSREKKERFSLILESASTNQTSMYLCASSFYSGPRGQETQYFGPGTRLLVL.

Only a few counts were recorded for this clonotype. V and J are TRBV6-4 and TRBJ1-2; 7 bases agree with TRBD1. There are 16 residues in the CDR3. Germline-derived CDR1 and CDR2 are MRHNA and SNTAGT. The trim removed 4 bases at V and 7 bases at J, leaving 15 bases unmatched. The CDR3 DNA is TGTGCCAGCAGTGCCAGGGACAGCTCAAAGGCCTCTGGCTACACCTTC. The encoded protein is CASSARDSSKASGYTF.

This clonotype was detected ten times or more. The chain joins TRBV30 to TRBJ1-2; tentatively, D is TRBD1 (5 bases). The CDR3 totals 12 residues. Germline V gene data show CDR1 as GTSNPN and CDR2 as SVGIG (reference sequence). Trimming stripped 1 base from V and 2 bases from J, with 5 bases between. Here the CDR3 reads CAWSGDNYGYTF. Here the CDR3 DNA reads TGTGCCTGGAGTGGGGACAACTATGGCTACACCTTC.

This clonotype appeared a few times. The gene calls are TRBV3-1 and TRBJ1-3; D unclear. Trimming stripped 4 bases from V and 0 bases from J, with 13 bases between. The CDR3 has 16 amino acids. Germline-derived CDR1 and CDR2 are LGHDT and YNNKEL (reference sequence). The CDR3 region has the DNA TGTGCCAGCAGCCCTAATGGACCGCTCTCTGGAAACACCATATATTTT. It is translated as CASSPNGPLSGNTIYF. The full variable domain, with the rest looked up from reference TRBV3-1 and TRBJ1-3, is DTAVSQTPKYLVTQMGNDKSIKCEQNLGHDTMYWYKQDSKKFLKIMFSYNNKELIINETVPNRFSPKSPDKAHLNLHINSLELGDSAVYFCASSPNGPLSGNTIYFGEGSWLTVV.

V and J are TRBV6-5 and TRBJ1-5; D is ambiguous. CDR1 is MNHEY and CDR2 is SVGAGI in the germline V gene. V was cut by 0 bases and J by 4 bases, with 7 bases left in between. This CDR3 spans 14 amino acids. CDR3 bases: TGTGCCAGCAGTTACTCCCTCCCTAATCAGCCCCAGCATTTT. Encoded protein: CASSYSLPNQPQHF.

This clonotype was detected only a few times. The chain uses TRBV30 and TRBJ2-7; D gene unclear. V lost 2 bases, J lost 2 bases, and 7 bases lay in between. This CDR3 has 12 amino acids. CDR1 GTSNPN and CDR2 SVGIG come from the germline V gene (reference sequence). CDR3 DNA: TGTGCCTGGAGTCGCGGAACCTACGAGCAGTACTTC. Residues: CAWSRGTYEQYF.

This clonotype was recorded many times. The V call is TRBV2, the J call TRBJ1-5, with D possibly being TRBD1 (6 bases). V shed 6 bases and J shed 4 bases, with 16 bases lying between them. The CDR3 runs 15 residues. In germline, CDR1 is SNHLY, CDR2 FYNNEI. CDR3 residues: CASRQGSVSNQPQHF. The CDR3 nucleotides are TGTGCCAGCAGACAGGGATCGGTGTCAAATCAGCCCCAGCATTTT.